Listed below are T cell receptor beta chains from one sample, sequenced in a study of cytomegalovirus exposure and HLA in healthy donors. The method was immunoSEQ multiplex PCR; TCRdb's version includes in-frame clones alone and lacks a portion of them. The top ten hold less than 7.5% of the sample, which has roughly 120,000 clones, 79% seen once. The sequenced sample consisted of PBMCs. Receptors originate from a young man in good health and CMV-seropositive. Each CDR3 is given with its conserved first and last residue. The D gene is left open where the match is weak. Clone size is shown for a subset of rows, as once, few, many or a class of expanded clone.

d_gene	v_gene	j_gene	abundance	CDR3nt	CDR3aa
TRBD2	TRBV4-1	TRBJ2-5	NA	TGCGCCAGCAGCCAGAACGCGGGGGGGCTCTTAGAGACCCAGTACTTC	CASSQNAGGLLETQYF
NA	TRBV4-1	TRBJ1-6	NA	TGCGCCAGCAGCCAGTTGGGGGGATCACCCCTCCACTTT	CASSQLGGSPLHF
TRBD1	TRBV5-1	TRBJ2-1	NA	TGCGCCAGCAGCACCGGGACAGACTACAATGAGCAGTTCTTC	CASSTGTDYNEQFF
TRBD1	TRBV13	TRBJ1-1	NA	TGTGCCAGCAGCGGGACAGGGGGCTACACTGAAGCTTTCTTT	CASSGTGGYTEAFF
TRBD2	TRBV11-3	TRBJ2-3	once	TGTGCCAGCAGCTTAGTGGGAGGGCTCACAGATACGCAGTATTTT	CASSLVGGLTDTQYF
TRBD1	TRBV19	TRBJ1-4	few	TGTGCCAGTAGTAGGACAGGATCTAATGAAAAACTGTTTTTT	CASSRTGSNEKLFF
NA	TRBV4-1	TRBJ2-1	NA	TGCGCCAGCAGCCCCCCCGTCCTGCGGACACCCAGGGGGCAGTTCTTC	CASSPPVLRTPRGQFF
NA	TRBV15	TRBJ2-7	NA	TGTGCCACCAGCAGAGATTTTGGAAGGACATGGTACTTC	CATSRDFGRTWYF
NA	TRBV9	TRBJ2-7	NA	TGTGCCAGCAGCGTAGAAGAGGTACCGACCTACGAGCAGTACTTC	CASSVEEVPTYEQYF
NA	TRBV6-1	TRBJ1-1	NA	TGTGCCAGCAGTGAGTGGCAAACTGAAGCTTTCTTT	CASSEWQTEAFF
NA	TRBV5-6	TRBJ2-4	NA	TGTGCCAGCAGCTTCGATCCCACACCTCTCTCCAACATTCAGTACTTC	CASSFDPTPLSNIQYF
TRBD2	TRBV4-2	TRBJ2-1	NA	TGTGCCAGCAGCCAAGAGTCACTAGCGGGGGGCGCCGTTTCCCACAATGAGCAGTTCTTC	CASSQESLAGGAVSHNEQFF
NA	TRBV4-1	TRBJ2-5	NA	TGCGCCAGCAGCCAAGGGACAGTGTACCAAGAGACCCAGTACTTC	CASSQGTVYQETQYF
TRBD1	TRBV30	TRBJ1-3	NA	TGTGCCTGGAGCCTGACAGGGGGCTCTGGAAACACCATATATTTT	CAWSLTGGSGNTIYF
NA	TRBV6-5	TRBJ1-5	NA	TGTGCCAGCAGCTCGTCCGGCAATCAGCCCCAGCATTTT	CASSSSGNQPQHF
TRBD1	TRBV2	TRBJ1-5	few	TGTGCCAGCACAGAGGGACAGAGTAGCAATCAGCCCCAGCATTTT	CASTEGQSSNQPQHF
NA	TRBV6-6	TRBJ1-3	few	TGTGCCAGCAGTTACCAGGGAACCGCTGGAAACACCATATATTTT	CASSYQGTAGNTIYF
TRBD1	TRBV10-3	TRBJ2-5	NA	TGTGCCATCAGCGAGGGACAGGGTGGGGACCAAGAGACCCAGTACTTC	CAISEGQGGDQETQYF
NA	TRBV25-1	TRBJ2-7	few	TGTGCCAGCAGACCTCAGGGGGGCGAGCAGTACTTC	CASRPQGGEQYF
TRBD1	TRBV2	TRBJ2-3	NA	TGTGCCACCGCGACAGGGGCGAGGACAGATACGCAGTATTTT	CATATGARTDTQYF
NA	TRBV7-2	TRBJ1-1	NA	TGTGCCAGCAGCCCCGACAGATTAGGGGTGAACACTGAAGCTTTCTTT	CASSPDRLGVNTEAFF
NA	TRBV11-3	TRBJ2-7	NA	TGTGCCAGCAGCTTAACAGGAGCCTACGAGCAGTACTTC	CASSLTGAYEQYF
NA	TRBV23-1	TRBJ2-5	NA	TGCGCCAGCAGCCGCAAAACTTACAGGGTTGATGACGAGACCCAGTACTTC	CASSRKTYRVDDETQYF
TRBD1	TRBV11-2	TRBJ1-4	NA	TGTGCCAGCAGCTTGGGGGACAGGGGGCGCCAGGAAAAACTGTTTTTT	CASSLGDRGRQEKLFF
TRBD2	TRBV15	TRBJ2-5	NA	TGTGCCACCAGCAGAGGCCCAACTAGCGGGGCAAAAGAGACCCAGTACTTC	CATSRGPTSGAKETQYF
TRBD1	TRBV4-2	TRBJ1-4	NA	TGTGCCAGCAGCCAAGCGGACAGGGGTGCAACTAATGAAAAACTGTTTTTT	CASSQADRGATNEKLFF
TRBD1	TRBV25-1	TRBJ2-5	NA	TGTGCCAGCAGTGGGGACAGGGGCCAAGAGACCCAGTACTTC	CASSGDRGQETQYF
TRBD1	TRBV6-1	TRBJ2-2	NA	TGTGCCAGCCGACAGGGCGTCGGGGAGCTGTTTTTT	CASRQGVGELFF
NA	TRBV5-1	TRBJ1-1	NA	TGCGCCAGCAGCCCGGAGCCGTATCACACCCGGAACACTGAAGCTTTCTTT	CASSPEPYHTRNTEAFF
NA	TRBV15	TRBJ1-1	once	TGTGCGACCACCCTCGGGGATGAAGCTTTCTTT	CATTLGDEAFF
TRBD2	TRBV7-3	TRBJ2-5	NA	TGTGCCAGCAGCCTTAGCGGGGGGCCCCAAGAGACCCAGTACTTC	CASSLSGGPQETQYF
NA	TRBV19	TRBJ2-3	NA	TGTGCCAGTACCCCCTGGGGGACATACACCTCTAGCACAGATACGCAGTATTTT	CASTPWGTYTSSTDTQYF
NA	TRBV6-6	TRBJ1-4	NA	TGTGCCAGCTCCGAGGTAGTAGGTGAAAAACTGTTTTTT	CASSEVVGEKLFF
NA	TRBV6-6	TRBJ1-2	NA	TGTGCCAGCAGTCACGCCGGGGGAATCGCAAACTATGGCTACACCTTC	CASSHAGGIANYGYTF
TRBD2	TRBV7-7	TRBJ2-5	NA	TGTGCTAGCAGACCACTAGCGGGACAAGAGACCCAGTACTTC	CASRPLAGQETQYF
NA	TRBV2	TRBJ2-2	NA	TGTGCCAGCAGTTGGACACCCGCGAACACCGGGGAGCTGTTTTTT	CASSWTPANTGELFF
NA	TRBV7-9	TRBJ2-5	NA	TGTGCCAGCAGCTTAGTTCGGGAGACCCAGTACTTC	CASSLVRETQYF
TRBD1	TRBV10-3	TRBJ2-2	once	TGTGCCATCAGGAACGACAGGGCGAAGACCGGGGAGCTGTTTTTT	CAIRNDRAKTGELFF
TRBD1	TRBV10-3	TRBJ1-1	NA	TGTGCCATCAGTGAGGGGACAGGGAGAATTGAAGCTTTCTTT	CAISEGTGRIEAFF
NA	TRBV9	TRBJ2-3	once	TGTGCCAGCAGCTTCTTGGGGGGGGGCCCCACAGATACGCAGTATTTT	CASSFLGGGPTDTQYF
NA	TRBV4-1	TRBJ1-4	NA	TGCGCCAGCAGCAAATCCGAGCGTACTGAGGATGAAAAACTGTTTTTT	CASSKSERTEDEKLFF
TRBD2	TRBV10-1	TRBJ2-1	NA	TGCGCCAGCAGTGAGCAGACTAGCGGGGGGGCCGATGAGCAGTTCTTC	CASSEQTSGGADEQFF
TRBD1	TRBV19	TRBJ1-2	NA	TGTGCCAGTAGTACCGGGACAGGGATGGGCTACACCTTC	CASSTGTGMGYTF
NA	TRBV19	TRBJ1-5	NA	TGTGCCAGTAGTGCGGGTTTAGGTGGTAATCAGCCCCAGCATTTT	CASSAGLGGNQPQHF
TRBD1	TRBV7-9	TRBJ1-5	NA	TGTGCCAGCAGCTTAGGGACAGGGTATAATCAGCCCCAGCATTTT	CASSLGTGYNQPQHF
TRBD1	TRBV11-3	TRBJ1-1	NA	TGTGCCAGCAGCCAACCCCTGGGACAGGGGCTTGAAGCTTTCTTT	CASSQPLGQGLEAFF
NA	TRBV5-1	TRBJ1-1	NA	TGCGCCAGCAGCTTGGGACCGGCCGGGACACAGGCTTTCTTT	CASSLGPAGTQAFF
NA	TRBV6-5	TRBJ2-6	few	TGTGCCACCACGACAGTGACCAACGTCCTGACTTTC	CATTTVTNVLTF
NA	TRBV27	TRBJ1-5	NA	TGTGCCAGCAGTTTCTGGGAGGGTCAGCCCCAGCATTTT	CASSFWEGQPQHF
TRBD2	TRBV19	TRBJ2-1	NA	TGTGCCAGTAGTGCGAGCGGGGGGAACTATCTCAATGAGCAGTTCTTC	CASSASGGNYLNEQFF
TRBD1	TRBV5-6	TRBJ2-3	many	TGTGCCAGCAGCAAGACAGGGGCAGATACGCAGTATTTT	CASSKTGADTQYF
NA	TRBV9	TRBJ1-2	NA	TGTGCCAGCAGCGTAGGGAACACAGGGAACTATGGCTACACCTTC	CASSVGNTGNYGYTF
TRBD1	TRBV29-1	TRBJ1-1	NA	TGCAGCGTCCCAAGGACAGGGAAAAGGAATGAAGCTTTCTTT	CSVPRTGKRNEAFF
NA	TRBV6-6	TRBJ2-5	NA	TGTGCCAGCAGCCGATTACGTGAGGGAGAGACCCAGTACTTC	CASSRLREGETQYF
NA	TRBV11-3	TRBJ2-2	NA	TGTGCCAGCAGTCCTCGAGGGGGGGCCGGGGAGCTGTTTTTT	CASSPRGGAGELFF
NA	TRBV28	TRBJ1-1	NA	TGTGCCACGCCGCGGAACACTGAAGCTTTCTTT	CATPRNTEAFF
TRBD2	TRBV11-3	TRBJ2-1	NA	TGTGCCAGCAGCCTTAGCGGGGGTTACAATGAGCAGTTCTTC	CASSLSGGYNEQFF